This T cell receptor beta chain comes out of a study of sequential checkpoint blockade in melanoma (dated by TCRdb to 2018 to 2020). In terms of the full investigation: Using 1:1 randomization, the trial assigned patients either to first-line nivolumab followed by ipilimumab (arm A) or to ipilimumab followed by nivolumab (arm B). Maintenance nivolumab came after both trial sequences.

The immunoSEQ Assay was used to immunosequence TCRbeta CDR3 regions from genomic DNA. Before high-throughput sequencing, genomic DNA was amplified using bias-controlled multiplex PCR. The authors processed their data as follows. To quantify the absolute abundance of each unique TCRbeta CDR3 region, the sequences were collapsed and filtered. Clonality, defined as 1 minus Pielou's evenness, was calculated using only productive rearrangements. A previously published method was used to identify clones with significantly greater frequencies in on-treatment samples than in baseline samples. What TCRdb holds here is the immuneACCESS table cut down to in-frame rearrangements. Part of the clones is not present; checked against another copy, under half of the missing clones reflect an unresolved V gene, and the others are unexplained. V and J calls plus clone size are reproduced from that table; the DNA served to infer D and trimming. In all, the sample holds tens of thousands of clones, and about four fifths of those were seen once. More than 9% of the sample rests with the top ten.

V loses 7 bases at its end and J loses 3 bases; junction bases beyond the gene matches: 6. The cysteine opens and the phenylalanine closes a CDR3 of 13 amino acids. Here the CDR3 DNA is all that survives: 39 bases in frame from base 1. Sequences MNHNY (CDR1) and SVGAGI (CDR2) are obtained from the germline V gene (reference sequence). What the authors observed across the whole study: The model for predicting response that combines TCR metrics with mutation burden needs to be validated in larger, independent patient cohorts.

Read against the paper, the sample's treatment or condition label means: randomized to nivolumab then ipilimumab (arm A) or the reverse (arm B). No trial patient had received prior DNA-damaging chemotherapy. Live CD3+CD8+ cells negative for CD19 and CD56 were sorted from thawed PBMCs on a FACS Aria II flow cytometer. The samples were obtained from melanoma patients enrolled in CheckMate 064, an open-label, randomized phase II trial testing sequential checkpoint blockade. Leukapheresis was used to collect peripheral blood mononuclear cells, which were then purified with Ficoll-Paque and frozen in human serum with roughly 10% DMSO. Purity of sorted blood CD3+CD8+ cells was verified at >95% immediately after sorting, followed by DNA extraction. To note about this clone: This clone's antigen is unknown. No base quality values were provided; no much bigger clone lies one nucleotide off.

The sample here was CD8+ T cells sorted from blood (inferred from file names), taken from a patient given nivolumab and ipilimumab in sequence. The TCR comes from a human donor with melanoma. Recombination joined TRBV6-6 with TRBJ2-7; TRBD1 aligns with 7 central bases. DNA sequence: TGTGCCAGCACCCCGGGACAGCACTACGAGCAGTACTTC. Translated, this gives CASTPGQHYEQYF.